This TCR beta chain was observed in a study of T cells expressing NK-cell markers. Study in general: Sequencing of TCR beta repertoires drew on sorted CD3+CD56+NKG2C+, CD3+CD56+NKG2C- and CD3+CD56-NKG2C+ T cells.

The CDR3 length is 14 residues. Germline V lookup: CDR1 SGHTS, CDR2 YDEGEE. As for this clonotype: Its matching antigen is unknown.

The study's findings and limits: Six or seven donors carried dominant NKG2C+ clonotypes that made up roughly 1.0-7.5% of their CD8+ T cells.

Making the TCR beta cDNA relied on 5'RACE template switching with UMIs. With the 5' RACE reads reprocessed, TCRdb shows one record per CDR3 protein and no DNA. Across more than 4,500 distinct CDR3 sequences, the top ten clones capture 50% to 75% of the sample. The specimen was blood T cells: a sorted CD56 or NKG2C T cell subset, CD4+ or CD8+ T cells, or bulk PBMC T cells (not recorded which). The source is a man aged 18 to 29 in good health. The chain links TRBV5-8 to TRBJ2-1. CDR3 sequence: CASTSFSFYNEQFF.